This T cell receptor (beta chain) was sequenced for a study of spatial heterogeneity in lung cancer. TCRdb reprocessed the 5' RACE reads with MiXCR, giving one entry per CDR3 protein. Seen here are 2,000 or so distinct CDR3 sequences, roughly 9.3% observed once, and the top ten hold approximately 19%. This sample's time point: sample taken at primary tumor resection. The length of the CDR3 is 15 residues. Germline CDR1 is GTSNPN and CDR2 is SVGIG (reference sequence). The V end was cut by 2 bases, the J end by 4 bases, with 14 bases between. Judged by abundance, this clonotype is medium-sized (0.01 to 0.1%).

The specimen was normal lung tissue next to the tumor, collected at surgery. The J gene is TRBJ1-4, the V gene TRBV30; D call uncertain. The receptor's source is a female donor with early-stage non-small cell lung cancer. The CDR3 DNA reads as TGTGCCTGGAGTCCGGGTTCGGCCCTTAATGAAAAACTGTTTTTT. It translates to CAWSPGSALNEKLFF. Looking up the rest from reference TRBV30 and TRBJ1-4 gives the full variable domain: SQTIHQWPATLVQPVGSPLSLECTVEGTSNPNLYWYRQAAGRGLQLLFYSVGIGQISSEVPQNLSASRPQDRQFILSSKKLLLSDSGFYLCAWSPGSALNEKLFFGSGTQLSVL.